A single sample gave rise to the 24 T cell receptor beta chains below, sequenced in a study of T cell repertoires in cytomegalovirus infection. TCRdb itself ran the reads through MiXCR, one entry per CDR3 protein. The sample lists 310,000 or so distinct CDR3 sequences, more than 20% occurring once. Source material: PBMCs. The receptors derive from a human donor in good health (CMV status not recorded). Some clones in this sample may be carry-over from other donors' samples.

The V and J genes are TRBV7-2 and TRBJ1-2, with a tentative D call TRBD1 (6 bases). The V gene lost 5 bases and the J gene lost 4 bases, with 20 bases spanning the gap. CDR3 length: 16 amino acids. In germline, CDR1 is SGHTA, CDR2 FQGNSA. The CDR3 loop reads CASSQPLGGGGYGYTF. CDR3 nucleotide sequence: TGTGCCAGCAGCCAACCTTTGGGAGGGGGAGGCTATGGCTACACCTTC.

V gene TRBV5-4 combines with J gene TRBJ2-2; 10 nucleotides line up with TRBD2. V shed 2 bases and J 4 bases; nucleotides not matched to a gene: 2. This CDR3 is built from 15 residues. The V gene's germline CDR1 is SGHNT and CDR2 YYREEE (reference sequence). CDR3 DNA sequence: TGTGCCAGCAGCTTTAGCGGGAGGACCACCGGGGAGCTGTTTTTT. It codes for CASSFSGRTTGELFF.

The chain links TRBV11-2 to TRBJ1-1, with unresolved D. The CDR3 covers 13 residues. The germline V gene has CDR1 SGHAT and CDR2 FQNNGV. V was cut by 2 bases and J by 5 bases, with 9 bases left in between. The CDR3 bases are TGTGCCAGCAGCTTAATGGAAGGGACTGAAGCTTTCTTT. Translating it yields CASSLMEGTEAFF.

The V gene is TRBV12-3 or TRBV12-4, the J gene TRBJ1-2, with D unresolved. CDR3 size: 11 residues. Trimming cost V 6 bases and J 14 bases, with 16 bases left between them. CDR3 nucleotide sequence: TGTGCCAGCAGCCTCGCCGGGGAGTCTACCTTC. Translated, it gives CASSLAGESTF.

This clonotype was observed at least ten times. V and J are TRBV7-8 and TRBJ2-3, with 8 bases matching TRBD1. V was clipped by 5 bases and J by 3 bases; unmatched bases: 7. Germline CDR1 is SGHVS and CDR2 is FQNEAQ. The CDR3 runs 15 residues. The CDR3 is CASSPGQASTDTQYF. The CDR3 nucleotides read TGTGCCAGCAGCCCGGGACAGGCCTCGACAGATACGCAGTATTTT.

The chain links TRBV29-1 to TRBJ2-7; no clear D gene. The CDR3 runs to 12 residues. Trimming took 4 bases from V and 2 from J, leaving 9 bases between them. In germline, CDR1 is SQVTM, CDR2 ANQGSEA. The CDR3 bases are TGCAGCGTTGGAGGCGGCCCCTACGAGCAGTACTTC. Protein: CSVGGGPYEQYF.

The V call is TRBV2, the J call TRBJ2-5, with D perhaps TRBD2 (6 bases). CDR3 length: 13 amino acids. With 7 bases removed from V and 2 bases from J, the gap between germline ends came to 11 bases. Per germline, CDR1 SNHLY and CDR2 FYNNEI. CDR3 in DNA: TGTGCCAGCACTTCCGGACTACAAGAGACCCAGTACTTC. Amino acids: CASTSGLQETQYF.

This clonotype has only a few counts. The V gene is TRBV7-2, the J gene TRBJ2-7; TRBD2 matches 9 bases. The V gene's germline CDR1 is SGHTA and CDR2 FQGNSA. The CDR3 is 14 amino acids. Trimming removed 2 bases from V and 6 bases from J; junction bases left unmatched: 5. The CDR3 sequence: CASSLRAGGGEQYF. Here the CDR3 DNA reads TGTGCCAGCAGCTTAAGAGCGGGAGGCGGCGAGCAGTACTTC. The full variable domain, its missing parts supplied by reference TRBV7-2 and TRBJ2-7, is GAGVSQSPSNKVTEKGKDVELRCDPISGHTALYWYRQSLGQGLEFLIYFQGNSAPDKSGLPSDRFSAERTGGSVSTLTIQRTQQEDSAVYLCASSLRAGGGEQYFGPGTRLTVT.

This clonotype came up many times. The chain combines TRBV12-3 or TRBV12-4 with TRBJ2-3; 10 bases match TRBD2. The CDR3 sequence is 15 residues long. The V segment lost 6 bases and the J segment 6 bases; nucleotides outside the gene matches: 9. The CDR3 nucleotides read TGTGCCAGCAGCAAAGCGGGAGGGCCGGCCGATACGCAGTATTTT. It yields the protein CASSKAGGPADTQYF.

This clonotype was seen a handful of times. The rearrangement links TRBV5-1 to TRBJ1-1; D unresolved. Trimming removed 3 bases from V and 4 bases from J, with 10 bases in between. CDR3 length: 13 residues. The germline V gene encodes CDR1 SGHRS and CDR2 YFSETQ. The CDR3 bases are TGCGCCAGCAGCTCTGAAAGGGCCACTGAAGCTTTCTTT. It codes for CASSSERATEAFF.

This clonotype was recorded a few times. The rearrangement links TRBV29-1 to TRBJ2-2, with D uncertain. With 1 base removed from V and 1 base from J, the gap between germline ends came to 7 bases. Germline V gene data show CDR1 as SQVTM and CDR2 as ANQGSEA. This CDR3 spans 14 amino acids. The CDR3 is CSVEVWQNTGELFF. CDR3 nucleotide sequence: TGCAGCGTTGAAGTTTGGCAGAACACCGGGGAGCTGTTTTTT.

This clonotype was counted a few times. The chain recombines TRBV6-6 with TRBJ2-5, with D unresolved. Germline CDR1 MNHNY, CDR2 SVGAGI (reference sequence). This CDR3 is built from 16 residues. V dropped 6 bases and J dropped 5 bases, with 22 bases sitting between them. CDR3 nucleotides: TGTGCCAGCAGCCCCTTTTCACGTTCTAAAGGGGAGACCCAGTACTTC. This sequence encodes CASSPFSRSKGETQYF.

This clonotype has ten or more counts. Here the CDR3 reads CASSRQGGEGTEAFF. Here the CDR3 DNA reads TGTGCCAGCAGCCGACAAGGGGGAGAGGGCACTGAAGCTTTCTTT. The rearrangement joins TRBV14 to TRBJ1-1; D may be TRBD1 (6 bases). Deletions cut 4 bases from V and 4 bases from J, with 16 bases between. The germline V gene has CDR1 SGHDN and CDR2 FVKESK. The CDR3 has 15 amino acids.

This clonotype has only a few counts. The rearrangement joins TRBV11-2 to TRBJ2-2, with 13 positions matching TRBD2. Trimming took 5 bases from V and 5 from J; bases not matched to a gene: 8. CDR1 and CDR2 (germline): SGHAT, FQNNGV. CDR3 length equals 17 residues. The CDR3 nucleotides read TGTGCCAGCAGCGAAGGGACTAGCGGGGCTCGTACCGGGGAGCTGTTTTTT. It translates to CASSEGTSGARTGELFF. Full variable domain (rest looked up from reference TRBV11-2 and TRBJ2-2): EAGVAQSPRYKIIEKRQSVAFWCNPISGHATLYWYQQILGQGPKLLIQFQNNGVVDDSQLPKDRFSAERLKGVDSTLKIQPAKLEDSAVYLCASSEGTSGARTGELFFGEGSRLTVL.

In its sample, this clonotype was seen a few times. This sequence joins TRBV5-4 and TRBJ1-1; D ambiguous. CDR1 and CDR2 from the germline V gene are SGHNT and YYREEE (reference sequence). The CDR3 loop spans 13 amino acids. Trimming cost V 0 bases and J 7 bases, with 10 bases left between them. CDR3 nucleotide sequence: TGTGCCAGCAGCTTGGCTGGGGAGAATGAAGCTTTCTTT. Its protein is CASSLAGENEAFF.

Many counts were recorded for this clonotype. The chain joins TRBV7-2 to TRBJ2-1; no definite D call. The CDR3 runs to 13 residues. Germline V gene lookup returns CDR1 SGHTA and CDR2 FQGNSA. V gave up 1 base and J gave up 9 bases, with 10 bases separating them. DNA of the CDR3: TGTGCCAGCAGCTTAGACGGACGCGGTGAGCAGTTCTTC. This gives the protein CASSLDGRGEQFF. Drawing the rest from reference TRBV7-2 and TRBJ2-1, the complete variable domain is GAGVSQSPSNKVTEKGKDVELRCDPISGHTALYWYRQSLGQGLEFLIYFQGNSAPDKSGLPSDRFSAERTGGSVSTLTIQRTQQEDSAVYLCASSLDGRGEQFFGPGTRLTVL.

The V call is TRBV29-1, the J call TRBJ2-1; 10 positions match TRBD2. The V gene's germline CDR1 is SQVTM and CDR2 ANQGSEA. The V segment lost 7 bases and the J segment 7 bases; nucleotides outside the gene matches: 10. The CDR3 has 14 amino acids. The CDR3 nucleotides read TGCAGCGCTGTCTCTAGCGGGGGATTAAATGAGCAGTTCTTC. This gives the protein CSAVSSGGLNEQFF.

This clonotype was seen a few times. This rearrangement joins TRBV12-3 or TRBV12-4 to TRBJ2-1; either TRBD1 or TRBD2 may supply D (5 bases each). This CDR3 spans 13 amino acids. V lost 1 base and J 9 bases, leaving 10 bases between the germline ends. The CDR3 loop is CASSLGGFTEQFF. CDR3 DNA sequence: TGTGCCAGCAGTTTAGGGGGGTTCACTGAGCAGTTCTTC.

This clonotype occurred many times. The chain uses TRBV7-2 and TRBJ2-5; maybe TRBD1 (5 bases). Germline lookup yields CDR1 SGHTA and CDR2 FQGNSA. This CDR3 region has 15 residues. V was pared by 2 bases and J by 2 bases, with 12 bases between. CDR3 loop: CASSLQGGRQETQYF. CDR3 nucleotide sequence: TGTGCCAGCAGCTTACAGGGCGGCCGTCAAGAGACCCAGTACTTC.

This chain joins TRBV7-9 and TRBJ1-1; D remains ambiguous. This CDR3 contains 12 residues. Germline V gives CDR1 SEHNR, CDR2 FQNEAQ (reference sequence). With 6 bases removed from V and 7 bases from J, the gap between germline ends came to 12 bases. This CDR3 is CASSRMNFEAFF. CDR3 sequence (DNA): TGTGCCAGCAGTCGAATGAACTTTGAAGCTTTCTTT. Together with reference TRBV7-9 and TRBJ1-1, the CDR3 gives the full variable domain: DTGVSQNPRHKITKRGQNVTFRCDPISEHNRLYWYRQTLGQGPEFLTYFQNEAQLEKSRLLSDRFSAERPKGSFSTLEIQRTEQGDSAMYLCASSRMNFEAFFGQGTRLTVV.

This clonotype was counted at least ten times. The chain uses TRBV7-2 and TRBJ1-2, with 10 bases lining up with TRBD1. Germline assignment: CDR1 SGHTA and CDR2 FQGNSA. There are 15 residues in the CDR3. V dropped 0 bases and J dropped 7; count of bases not matched to a gene: 5. The CDR3 bases are TGTGCCAGCAGCTTAGCCACCCGGGACAGGGGTGGCTACACCTTC. This encodes CASSLATRDRGGYTF.

This clonotype has a single count. The chain carries TRBV4-3 and TRBJ1-2; D gene ambiguous. Germline CDR1 is LGHNA and CDR2 is YSLEER. The V gene lost 0 bases and the J gene lost 12 bases, with 17 bases spanning the gap. This CDR3 has 14 amino acids. The CDR3 region is CASSQDSGRGLHTF. The CDR3 bases are TGCGCCAGCAGCCAAGATTCGGGTCGAGGACTTCACACCTTC.

The V gene is TRBV29-1, the J gene TRBJ2-1; TRBD1 or TRBD2 may be the D gene (5 bases each). There are 11 residues in the CDR3. Germline CDR1 is SQVTM and CDR2 is ANQGSEA. The V and J ends lost 7 bases and 9 bases respectively, with 13 bases between them. CDR3 DNA: TGCAGCGGGGGACCAGATGCTGAGCAGTTCTTC. Amino acid sequence: CSGGPDAEQFF.

This clonotype was picked up one time. The J gene is TRBJ2-5, the V gene TRBV20-1, with a weak D call TRBD2 (5 bases). The CDR3 consists of 13 residues. From germline, CDR1 is DFQATT and CDR2 SNEGSKA (reference sequence). V was clipped by 6 bases and J by 2 bases, with 13 bases between them. CDR3 nucleotide sequence: TGCAGTGCCCGGACTGGCAGGCAAGAGACCCAGTACTTC. Amino acid sequence: CSARTGRQETQYF.